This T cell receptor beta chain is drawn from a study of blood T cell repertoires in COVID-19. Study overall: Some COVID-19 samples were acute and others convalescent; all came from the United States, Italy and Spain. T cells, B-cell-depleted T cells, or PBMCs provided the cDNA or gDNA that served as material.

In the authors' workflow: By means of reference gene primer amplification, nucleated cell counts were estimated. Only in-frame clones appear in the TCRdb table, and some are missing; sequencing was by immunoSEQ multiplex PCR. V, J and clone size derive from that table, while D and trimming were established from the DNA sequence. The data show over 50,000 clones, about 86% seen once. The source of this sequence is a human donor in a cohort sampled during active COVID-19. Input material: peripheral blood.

DNA for the CDR3: TGTGCCAGCAGCCTCGGGACTGAAGCTTTCTTT. Its translation is CASSLGTEAFF. This rearrangement joins TRBV6-2 or TRBV6-3 to TRBJ1-1; unclear D gene. The CDR3 is 11 residues long. Germline CDR1 reads MNHEY; CDR2 reads SVGEGT. The V gene lost 6 bases and the J gene lost 5 bases, with 7 bases spanning the gap.